This T cell receptor (beta chain) stems from a study of blood T cell repertoires in COVID-19. On the study more broadly: Collection of acute and convalescent COVID-19 samples took place in the United States, Italy and Spain. T cells, B-cell-depleted T cells, or PBMCs supplied cDNA or gDNA.

Sequencing was performed with immunoSEQ multiplex PCR; in TCRdb, only in-frame clones are kept and a portion is missing. The data contain roughly 180,000 clones, less than 90% of them seen just once; the ten biggest clones take up less than 25%. This CDR3 is built from 15 residues. The V and J ends lost 1 base and 4 bases respectively, with 13 bases between them. Per germline, CDR1 SGHTA and CDR2 FQGNSA. The sample taken for sequencing was peripheral blood. The V and J genes are TRBV7-2 and TRBJ1-1, with D tentatively TRBD1 (6 bases). The origin of this receptor is a man in his 70s with active or convalescent COVID-19. The CDR3 here is CASSLGDTWGTEAFF. The CDR3 region has the DNA TGTGCCAGCAGCTTAGGGGACACCTGGGGCACTGAAGCTTTCTTT.